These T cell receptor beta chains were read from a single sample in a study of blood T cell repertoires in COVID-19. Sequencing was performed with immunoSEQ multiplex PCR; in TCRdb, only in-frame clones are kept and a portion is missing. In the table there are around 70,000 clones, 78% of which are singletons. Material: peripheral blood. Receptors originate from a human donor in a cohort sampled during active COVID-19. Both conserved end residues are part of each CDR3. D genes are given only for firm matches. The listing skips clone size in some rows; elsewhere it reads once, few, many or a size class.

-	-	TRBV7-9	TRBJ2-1	TGTGCCAGCAGTCAGACCGGGACACAAGAGCAGTTCTTC	CASSQTGTQEQFF
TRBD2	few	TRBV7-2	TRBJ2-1	TGTGCCAGCAGCCCCTGGGCGGGGGGATACAATGAGCAGTTCTTC	CASSPWAGGYNEQFF
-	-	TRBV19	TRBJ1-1	TGTGCCAGTAGTATCAGGCCCAGGGAGAACACTGAAGCTTTCTTT	CASSIRPRENTEAFF
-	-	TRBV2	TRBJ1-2	TGTGCCAGCAACCCGGGAGCTAACTATGGCTACACCTTC	CASNPGANYGYTF
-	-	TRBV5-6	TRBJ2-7	TGTGCCAGCAGCTCACTTCAACAGTTTAGTGGGTACGAGCAGTACTTC	CASSSLQQFSGYEQYF
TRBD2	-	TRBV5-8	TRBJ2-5	TGTGCCAGCACCTACCGGACTAGCGGGAGGTTAGAGACCCAGTACTTC	CASTYRTSGRLETQYF
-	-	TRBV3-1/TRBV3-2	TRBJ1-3	TGTGCCAGCAGCTCCGATAGGGACTTAAGAACCGGTAACACCATATATTTT	CASSSDRDLRTGNTIYF
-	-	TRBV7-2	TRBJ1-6	TGTGCCAGCAGCTTAAGCGGTTCCTATAATTCACCCCTCCACTTT	CASSLSGSYNSPLHF
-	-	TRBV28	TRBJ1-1	TGTGCCAGCAGCAACTTCGGGGGTTCACCGGGGAACACTGAAGCTTTCTTT	CASSNFGGSPGNTEAFF
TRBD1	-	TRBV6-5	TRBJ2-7	TGTGCCAGCAGTTACTCAAGGGGCAGGGGGACCTACGAGCAGTACTTC	CASSYSRGRGTYEQYF
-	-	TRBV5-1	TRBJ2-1	TGCGCCAGCAGCAAAAACAGCAATGAGCAGTTCTTC	CASSKNSNEQFF
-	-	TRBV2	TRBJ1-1	TGTGCCAGCCTACCAACGCAGGGGAACACTGAAGCTTTCTTT	CASLPTQGNTEAFF
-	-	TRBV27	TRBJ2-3	TGTGCCAGCCAGGGACTCGCTAGCACAGATACGCAGTATTTT	CASQGLASTDTQYF
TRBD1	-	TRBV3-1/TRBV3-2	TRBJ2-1	TGTGCCAGCAGCTGGACAGGCCTAGGGACCTCCTACAATGAGCAGTTCTTC	CASSWTGLGTSYNEQFF
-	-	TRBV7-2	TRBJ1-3	TGTGCCAGCAGCCCCGGCCGTGACAGCTCTGGAAACACCATATATTTT	CASSPGRDSSGNTIYF
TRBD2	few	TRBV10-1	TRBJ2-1	TGCGCCAGCAGTGAAACGAGCGGGAGTTTCAATGAGCAGTTCTTC	CASSETSGSFNEQFF
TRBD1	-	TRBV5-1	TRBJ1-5	TGCGCCAGCAGCTTGGGGACAGGGGCTCAGCCCCAGCATTTT	CASSLGTGAQPQHF
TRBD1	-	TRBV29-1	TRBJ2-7	TGCAGCGTTGCAACGACAGGGGGGACCTACGAGCAGTACTTC	CSVATTGGTYEQYF
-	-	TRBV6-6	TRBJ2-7	TGTGCCAGCAGTTACTCCCCCTACTACGCGCAGTACTTC	CASSYSPYYAQYF
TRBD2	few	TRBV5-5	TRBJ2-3	TGTGCCAGCAGGAAACTAGCGAGCACAGATACGCAGTATTTT	CASRKLASTDTQYF
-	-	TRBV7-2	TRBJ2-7	TGTGCCAGCAGCCCCGGGGGAGGGGGCTACGAGCAGTACTTC	CASSPGGGGYEQYF
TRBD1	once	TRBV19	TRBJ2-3	TGTGCCAGTAGTGTCGACAGGGGAGATACGCAGTATTTT	CASSVDRGDTQYF
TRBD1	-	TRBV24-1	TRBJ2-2	TGTGCCACCAGTGGACAGGGGTACACCGGGGAGCTGTTTTTT	CATSGQGYTGELFF
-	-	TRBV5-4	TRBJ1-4	TGTGCCAGCAGCTTTATGGGCGGGGGTGAAAAACTGTTTTTT	CASSFMGGGEKLFF
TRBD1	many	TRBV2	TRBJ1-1	TGTGCCAGCAGCCGACAGGGCTCCGGGAACACTGAAGCTTTCTTT	CASSRQGSGNTEAFF
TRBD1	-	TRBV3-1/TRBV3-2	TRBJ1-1	TGTGCCAGCAGCCAAGATAGGTTGCGGGACAGGGGACCGAACACTGAAGCTTTCTTT	CASSQDRLRDRGPNTEAFF
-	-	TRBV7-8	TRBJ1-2	TGTGCCAGCAGCTTAGTGGCGGACTATGGCTACACCTTC	CASSLVADYGYTF
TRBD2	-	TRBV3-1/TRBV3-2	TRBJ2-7	TGTGCCAGCAGCCAAGATAGCAGCGGGAGATCCTACGAGCAGTACTTC	CASSQDSSGRSYEQYF
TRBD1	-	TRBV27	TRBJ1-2	TGTGCCAGCAGTGTTGGGACAGGAACGAGGGGCTACACCTTC	CASSVGTGTRGYTF
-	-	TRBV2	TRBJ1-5	TGTGCCAGCACAGGGGTTCTGAGCAATCAGCCCCAGCATTTT	CASTGVLSNQPQHF
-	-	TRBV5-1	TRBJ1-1	TGCGCCAGCAGCTTGGCCGGGCGGGGAAGCACTGAAGCTTTCTTT	CASSLAGRGSTEAFF
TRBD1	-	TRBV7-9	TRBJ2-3	TGTGCCAGCAGCTTCGGACAGGGACGGAATACGCAGTATTTT	CASSFGQGRNTQYF
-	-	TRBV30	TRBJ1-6	TGTGCCTGGAGTGTAGAACCCCCGACTTTAAGCTCACCCCTCCACTTT	CAWSVEPPTLSSPLHF
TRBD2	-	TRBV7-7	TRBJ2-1	TGTGCCAGCAGCTTTGTAGCGGGAGATGAGCAGTTCTTC	CASSFVAGDEQFF
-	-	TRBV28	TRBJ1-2	TGTGCCAGCAGTTCACAGGGTCGCGATGGCTACACCTTC	CASSSQGRDGYTF
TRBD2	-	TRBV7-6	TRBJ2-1	TGTGCCAGCAGCTTAACACTAGCGGGATCCTACAATGAGCAGTTCTTC	CASSLTLAGSYNEQFF
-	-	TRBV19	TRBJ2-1	TGTGCCAGTAGTATGCGCTCGTCTGGGCAGTTCTTC	CASSMRSSGQFF
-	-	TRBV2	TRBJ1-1	TGTGCCAGCAGTATGGGGACTCGGGGAATGAACACTGAAGCTTTCTTT	CASSMGTRGMNTEAFF
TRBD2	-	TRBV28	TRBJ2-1	TGTGCCAGCAGTTTGTTCGGGGAGGGGTACAATGAGCAGTTCTTC	CASSLFGEGYNEQFF
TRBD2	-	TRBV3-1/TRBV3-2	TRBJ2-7	TGTGCCAGCAGCCGACTAGCTGCCTACGAGCAGTACTTC	CASSRLAAYEQYF
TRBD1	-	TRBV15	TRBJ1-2	TGTGCCACCAGCAGGATAGACAGGGACTATGGCTACACCTTC	CATSRIDRDYGYTF
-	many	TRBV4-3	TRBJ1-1	TGCGCCAGCAGCCCGGGGGGAAGCAACATGAACACTGAAGCTTTCTTT	CASSPGGSNMNTEAFF
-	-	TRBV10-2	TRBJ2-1	TGCGCCAGCAGTGAGATAACAGTAGCCTACAATGAGCAGTTCTTC	CASSEITVAYNEQFF
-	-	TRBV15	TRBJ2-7	TGTGCCACCAGCAGAGAACCGGACAGCTACGAGCAGTACTTC	CATSREPDSYEQYF
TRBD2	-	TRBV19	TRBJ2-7	TGTGCCAGTAGCGTTTCCGGGGGAGGGTCCTACGAGCAGTACTTC	CASSVSGGGSYEQYF
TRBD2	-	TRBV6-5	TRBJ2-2	TGTGCCAGCAGCCGAGCGGGAGGTTCTGTCGGGGAGCTGTTTTTT	CASSRAGGSVGELFF
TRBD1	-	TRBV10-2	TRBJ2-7	TGCGCCAGCGGCCTACAGGGGGCGTACGAGCAGTACTTC	CASGLQGAYEQYF
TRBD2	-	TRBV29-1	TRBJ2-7	TGCAGCGCTAGTCTAGCGGGAGGGCCCCACGAGCAGTACTTC	CSASLAGGPHEQYF
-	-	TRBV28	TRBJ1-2	TGTTCAACAGGGCAGGAGGCCTATGGCTACACCTTC	CSTGQEAYGYTF
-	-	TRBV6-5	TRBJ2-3	TGTGCCAGCAGTTCCTATTTTGGAGATACGCAGTATTTT	CASSSYFGDTQYF
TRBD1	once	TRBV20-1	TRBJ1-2	TGCAGTGCTAGAGCCGAGGGACAGCACTTC	CSARAEGQHF
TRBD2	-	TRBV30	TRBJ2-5	TGTGCCTGGAGTAAGTCTAGCGGGTACCAAGAGACCCAGTACTTC	CAWSKSSGYQETQYF
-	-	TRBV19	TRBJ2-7	TGTGCCAGTAGTGTTCAGGGTTCTACCTACGAGCAGTACTTC	CASSVQGSTYEQYF
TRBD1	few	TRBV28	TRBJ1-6	TGTGCCAGCAGTTTAAGGAGGACAGGAGCTTTCGGTTTGGGTTCACCCCTCCACTTT	CASSLRRTGAFGLGSPLHF
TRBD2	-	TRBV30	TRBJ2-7	TGTGCCTGGAGTACTAGCGGCTACGAGCAGTACTTC	CAWSTSGYEQYF
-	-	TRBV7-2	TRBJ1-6	TGTGCCAGCAGCCTTCAAATAGGTCAGGGGCTGACACCCCTCCACTTT	CASSLQIGQGLTPLHF